These T cell receptor beta chains were read from a single sample in a study of T cell repertoires in cytomegalovirus infection. A single record per CDR3 protein comes from TCRdb applying MiXCR to the reads. Of around 280,000 distinct CDR3 sequences in the sample, roughly 9.3% were seen once. Sequenced: PBMCs. The origin of the receptors is a human donor in good health (CMV status not recorded). Some clones in this sample may be carry-over from other donors' samples. Each CDR3 is given with its conserved first and last residue. Fields, in order: CDR3 length, clone size, D gene, J gene, V gene, CDR3 protein, CDR3 DNA. D genes are given only for firm matches. Expanded clones get a size class; other rows say once, few or many, or leave the size out.

cdr3_length: 13
clone_size: many
d_call: TRBD1
j_call: TRBJ1-1
v_call: TRBV29-1
cdr3_aa: CSATGGSNTEAFF
cdr3_nt: TGCAGCGCAACAGGGGGTTCGAACACTGAAGCTTTCTTT

cdr3_length: 16
clone_size: many
d_call: TRBD2
j_call: TRBJ2-3
v_call: TRBV28
cdr3_aa: CASSSRGSGGPYTQYF
cdr3_nt: TGTGCCAGCAGTTCGCGGGGTAGCGGGGGTCCATATACGCAGTATTTT

cdr3_length: 14
clone_size: many
d_call: TRBD1
j_call: TRBJ2-3
v_call: TRBV7-8
cdr3_aa: CASSTWTGADTQYF
cdr3_nt: TGTGCCAGCAGCACATGGACAGGGGCAGATACGCAGTATTTT

cdr3_length: 13
clone_size: many
d_call: .
j_call: TRBJ1-2
v_call: TRBV29-1
cdr3_aa: CSVRAFGDYGYTF
cdr3_nt: TGCAGCGTCCGCGCCTTTGGAGACTATGGCTACACCTTC

cdr3_length: 15
clone_size: .
d_call: TRBD2
j_call: TRBJ2-3
v_call: TRBV25-1
cdr3_aa: CASSHLRLTSAPQYF
cdr3_nt: TGTGCCAGCAGTCACCTCCGCCTGACTAGCGCTCCGCAGTATTTT

cdr3_length: 14
clone_size: many
d_call: .
j_call: TRBJ2-1
v_call: TRBV7-9
cdr3_aa: CASSFREYNNEQFF
cdr3_nt: TGTGCCAGCAGCTTTCGGGAGTATAACAATGAGCAGTTCTTC

cdr3_length: 15
clone_size: many
d_call: TRBD2
j_call: TRBJ2-2
v_call: TRBV6-5
cdr3_aa: CASSFPSGETGELFF
cdr3_nt: TGTGCCAGCAGTTTTCCTAGCGGGGAGACCGGGGAGCTGTTTTTT

cdr3_length: 13
clone_size: .
d_call: .
j_call: TRBJ1-4
v_call: TRBV5-4
cdr3_aa: CASSWDLNEKLFF
cdr3_nt: TGTGCCAGCAGCTGGGACCTGAATGAAAAACTGTTTTTT

cdr3_length: 18
clone_size: many
d_call: .
j_call: TRBJ1-1
v_call: TRBV4-2
cdr3_aa: CASSQDIQGHRGETEAFF
cdr3_nt: TGTGCCAGCAGCCAAGATATTCAGGGACACCGAGGGGAAACTGAAGCTTTCTTT

cdr3_length: 15
clone_size: many
d_call: .
j_call: TRBJ1-1
v_call: TRBV14
cdr3_aa: CASSQWDGPNTEAFF
cdr3_nt: TGTGCCAGCAGCCAGTGGGACGGCCCGAACACTGAAGCTTTCTTT

cdr3_length: 22
clone_size: many
d_call: TRBD1
j_call: TRBJ2-6
v_call: TRBV7-8
cdr3_aa: CASSFLLRGGTGVRSGANVLTF
cdr3_nt: TGTGCCAGCAGCTTCCTCCTTCGAGGCGGGACAGGGGTCCGATCTGGGGCCAACGTCCTGACTTTC

cdr3_length: 13
clone_size: many
d_call: .
j_call: TRBJ1-1
v_call: TRBV20-1
cdr3_aa: CSATAGANTEAFF
cdr3_nt: TGCAGTGCTACTGCGGGCGCGAACACTGAAGCTTTCTTT

cdr3_length: 14
clone_size: many
d_call: .
j_call: TRBJ1-3
v_call: TRBV18
cdr3_aa: CASSPIVIRNTIYF
cdr3_nt: TGTGCCAGCTCACCAATTGTGATTCGGAACACCATATATTTT

cdr3_length: 16
clone_size: many
d_call: .
j_call: TRBJ1-1
v_call: TRBV6-5
cdr3_aa: CASSYMGRGKNTEAFF
cdr3_nt: TGTGCCAGCAGTTACATGGGGAGAGGGAAGAACACTGAAGCTTTCTTT

cdr3_length: 18
clone_size: many
d_call: TRBD2
j_call: TRBJ2-1
v_call: TRBV3-1
cdr3_aa: CASSPFRLQRGSYNEQFF
cdr3_nt: TGTGCCAGCAGCCCTTTCCGTCTACAGCGGGGCTCCTACAATGAGCAGTTCTTC

cdr3_length: 14
clone_size: many
d_call: TRBD1
j_call: TRBJ1-2
v_call: TRBV6-2/TRBV6-3
cdr3_aa: CASSYSPGGNGYTF
cdr3_nt: TGTGCCAGCAGTTACTCGCCAGGGGGCAATGGCTACACCTTC

cdr3_length: 15
clone_size: many
d_call: TRBD1
j_call: TRBJ1-4
v_call: TRBV29-1
cdr3_aa: CSVRTGGEANEKLFF
cdr3_nt: TGCAGCGTTAGGACAGGGGGCGAAGCTAATGAAAAACTGTTTTTT

cdr3_length: 14
clone_size: many
d_call: TRBD1
j_call: TRBJ1-6
v_call: TRBV7-9
cdr3_aa: CASSPPGQGAPLHF
cdr3_nt: TGTGCCAGCAGCCCTCCGGGACAGGGGGCTCCCCTCCACTTT

cdr3_length: 18
clone_size: .
d_call: .
j_call: TRBJ2-3
v_call: TRBV9
cdr3_aa: CASSPRGGGLVRTDTQYF
cdr3_nt: TGTGCCAGCAGCCCGAGAGGGGGGGGCCTGGTCCGCACAGATACGCAGTATTTT

cdr3_length: 12
clone_size: many
d_call: .
j_call: TRBJ2-7
v_call: TRBV5-1
cdr3_aa: CASSAGLNEQYF
cdr3_nt: TGCGCCAGCAGCGCCGGGCTGAACGAGCAGTACTTC

cdr3_length: 14
clone_size: many
d_call: .
j_call: TRBJ1-6
v_call: TRBV5-4
cdr3_aa: CASSKRQNNSPLHF
cdr3_nt: TGTGCCAGCAGCAAAAGACAGAATAATTCACCCCTCCACTTT

cdr3_length: 16
clone_size: .
d_call: .
j_call: TRBJ2-1
v_call: TRBV20-1
cdr3_aa: CSASSWLQGAYNEQFF
cdr3_nt: TGCAGTGCTAGTTCTTGGTTACAGGGTGCCTACAATGAGCAGTTCTTC

cdr3_length: 13
clone_size: many
d_call: .
j_call: TRBJ2-7
v_call: TRBV29-1
cdr3_aa: CSVQTGSGAEQYF
cdr3_nt: TGCAGCGTTCAAACAGGGAGTGGGGCCGAGCAGTACTTC

cdr3_length: 11
clone_size: many
d_call: .
j_call: TRBJ2-1
v_call: TRBV12-3/TRBV12-4
cdr3_aa: CASTRMHEQFF
cdr3_nt: TGTGCCAGCACCCGAATGCATGAGCAGTTCTTC

cdr3_length: 14
clone_size: many
d_call: .
j_call: TRBJ2-5
v_call: TRBV7-6
cdr3_aa: CASMDGFSQETQYF
cdr3_nt: TGTGCCAGCATGGACGGATTTTCCCAAGAGACCCAGTACTTC

cdr3_length: 16
clone_size: .
d_call: TRBD1
j_call: TRBJ1-5
v_call: TRBV12-5
cdr3_aa: CASGLSRTGENQPQHF
cdr3_nt: TGTGCTAGTGGTTTGTCACGGACAGGCGAAAATCAGCCCCAGCATTTT

cdr3_length: 12
clone_size: many
d_call: .
j_call: TRBJ2-5
v_call: TRBV5-6
cdr3_aa: CASSLAERAGDF
cdr3_nt: TGTGCCAGCAGCTTGGCCGAAAGGGCCGGGGACTTC

cdr3_length: 14
clone_size: many
d_call: .
j_call: TRBJ2-1
v_call: TRBV20-1
cdr3_aa: CSARWGQAYNEQFF
cdr3_nt: TGCAGTGCTAGGTGGGGCCAGGCGTACAATGAGCAGTTCTTC

cdr3_length: 14
clone_size: many
d_call: TRBD1
j_call: TRBJ1-2
v_call: TRBV5-1
cdr3_aa: CASSVGTGDYGYTF
cdr3_nt: TGCGCCAGCAGCGTCGGGACAGGAGACTATGGCTACACCTTC

cdr3_length: 15
clone_size: many
d_call: .
j_call: TRBJ2-1
v_call: TRBV5-6
cdr3_aa: CASSYGTSTYNEQFF
cdr3_nt: TGTGCCAGCAGCTACGGGACTTCAACCTACAATGAGCAGTTCTTC

cdr3_length: 13
clone_size: few
d_call: TRBD1
j_call: TRBJ1-1
v_call: TRBV29-1
cdr3_aa: CSVEGQGGTEAFF
cdr3_nt: TGCAGCGTTGAAGGACAGGGAGGCACTGAAGCTTTCTTT

cdr3_length: 15
clone_size: few
d_call: TRBD2
j_call: TRBJ2-3
v_call: TRBV27
cdr3_aa: CASSPPGLGWDTQYF
cdr3_nt: TGTGCCAGCAGTCCCCCGGGACTAGGTTGGGATACGCAGTATTTT

cdr3_length: 15
clone_size: many
d_call: .
j_call: TRBJ1-5
v_call: TRBV7-2
cdr3_aa: CASSFRVGSNQPQHF
cdr3_nt: TGTGCCAGCAGCTTCAGGGTTGGTAGCAATCAGCCCCAGCATTTT

cdr3_length: 13
clone_size: many
d_call: .
j_call: TRBJ2-3
v_call: TRBV6-1
cdr3_aa: CASRTPSTDTQYF
cdr3_nt: TGTGCCAGCAGGACACCCAGCACAGATACGCAGTATTTT

cdr3_length: 15
clone_size: .
d_call: TRBD1
j_call: TRBJ2-7
v_call: TRBV27
cdr3_aa: CASSTATGGKGEQYF
cdr3_nt: TGTGCCAGCAGTACGGCGACAGGGGGAAAGGGCGAGCAGTACTTC

cdr3_length: 15
clone_size: many
d_call: TRBD1
j_call: TRBJ1-2
v_call: TRBV2
cdr3_aa: CASRWTGTGGHGYTF
cdr3_nt: TGTGCCAGCAGATGGACCGGGACAGGGGGCCATGGCTACACCTTC

cdr3_length: 15
clone_size: many
d_call: TRBD1
j_call: TRBJ1-2
v_call: TRBV2
cdr3_aa: CASRPTGAANYGYTF
cdr3_nt: TGTGCCAGCAGACCCACAGGGGCAGCTAACTATGGCTACACCTTC

cdr3_length: 14
clone_size: many
d_call: .
j_call: TRBJ1-1
v_call: TRBV14
cdr3_aa: CASSPLGLNTEAFF
cdr3_nt: TGTGCCAGCAGCCCCCTAGGATTGAACACTGAAGCTTTCTTT

cdr3_length: 14
clone_size: .
d_call: .
j_call: TRBJ2-1
v_call: TRBV20-1
cdr3_aa: CSARLGVTYNEQFF
cdr3_nt: TGCAGTGCTAGACTTGGGGTTACCTACAATGAGCAGTTCTTC

cdr3_length: 12
clone_size: many
d_call: .
j_call: TRBJ2-2
v_call: TRBV7-2
cdr3_aa: CASSDSSGELFF
cdr3_nt: TGTGCCAGCAGCGACAGTTCCGGGGAGCTGTTTTTT

cdr3_length: 15
clone_size: few
d_call: .
j_call: TRBJ2-7
v_call: TRBV4-3
cdr3_aa: CASSQKGEGRHEQYF
cdr3_nt: TGCGCCAGCAGCCAAAAAGGAGAGGGGCGTCACGAGCAGTACTTC

cdr3_length: 11
clone_size: many
d_call: .
j_call: TRBJ1-1
v_call: TRBV29-1
cdr3_aa: CSVVRNTEAFF
cdr3_nt: TGCAGCGTTGTTCGAAACACTGAAGCTTTCTTT

cdr3_length: 14
clone_size: many
d_call: .
j_call: TRBJ2-2
v_call: TRBV7-8
cdr3_aa: CASKEGYGTGELFF
cdr3_nt: TGTGCCAGCAAAGAGGGTTACGGCACCGGGGAGCTGTTTTTT

cdr3_length: 13
clone_size: few
d_call: .
j_call: TRBJ1-4
v_call: TRBV7-9
cdr3_aa: CASSPEGDEKLFF
cdr3_nt: TGTGCCAGCAGCCCTGAGGGCGATGAAAAACTGTTTTTT

cdr3_length: 16
clone_size: few
d_call: TRBD1
j_call: TRBJ2-5
v_call: TRBV20-1
cdr3_aa: CSANVLRWTGQETQYF
cdr3_nt: TGCAGTGCTAACGTTCTCCGGTGGACAGGGCAAGAGACCCAGTACTTC

cdr3_length: 16
clone_size: many
d_call: TRBD2
j_call: TRBJ2-1
v_call: TRBV20-1
cdr3_aa: CSARDFLAGNYNEQFF
cdr3_nt: TGCAGTGCTAGAGATTTCCTAGCGGGCAACTACAATGAGCAGTTCTTC

cdr3_length: 13
clone_size: many
d_call: .
j_call: TRBJ1-1
v_call: TRBV7-6
cdr3_aa: CASSFRLNTEAFF
cdr3_nt: TGTGCCAGCAGCTTCAGGTTGAACACTGAAGCTTTCTTT

cdr3_length: 14
clone_size: many
d_call: .
j_call: TRBJ1-4
v_call: TRBV7-2
cdr3_aa: CASSLAGGNEKLFF
cdr3_nt: TGTGCCAGCAGCTTAGCAGGGGGGAATGAAAAACTGTTTTTT

cdr3_length: 15
clone_size: .
d_call: TRBD2
j_call: TRBJ2-3
v_call: TRBV3-1
cdr3_aa: CASSQGTTTSDTQYF
cdr3_nt: TGTGCCAGCAGCCAGGGGACTACGACTAGCGATACGCAGTATTTT

cdr3_length: 13
clone_size: few
d_call: .
j_call: TRBJ1-1
v_call: TRBV3-1
cdr3_aa: CASSQGGESEAFF
cdr3_nt: TGTGCCAGCAGCCAAGGAGGGGAATCTGAAGCTTTCTTT

cdr3_length: 15
clone_size: many
d_call: .
j_call: TRBJ1-2
v_call: TRBV29-1
cdr3_aa: CSVGQHNRANYGYTF
cdr3_nt: TGCAGCGTCGGCCAGCATAACAGGGCTAACTATGGCTACACCTTC

cdr3_length: 17
clone_size: few
d_call: TRBD2
j_call: TRBJ2-3
v_call: TRBV9
cdr3_aa: CASSVTPLAGGTDTQYF
cdr3_nt: TGTGCCAGCAGCGTAACCCCACTAGCGGGGGGTACAGATACGCAGTATTTT

cdr3_length: 21
clone_size: many
d_call: TRBD2
j_call: TRBJ2-3
v_call: TRBV28
cdr3_aa: CASSPRIGLAGGLSFADTQYF
cdr3_nt: TGTGCCAGCAGTCCAAGGATAGGACTAGCGGGGGGGCTATCCTTCGCAGATACGCAGTATTTT